The sequence of this T cell receptor (beta chain) was determined in a study of blood T cells in healthy people across ages. Study-wide findings and caveats: Greater diversity and more naive CD4+ cells were seen in long-lived donors than in aged donors. A roughly linear age-dependent decrease characterized TCR beta diversity per million T cells.

Each sample provided at least 6 micrograms of extracted total RNA. A J-beta primer mix and a sample-barcoded 5' primer were used in a second PCR of roughly 7 to 12 cycles. Using its own MiXCR run on the 5' RACE reads, TCRdb lists one record per CDR3 protein. The data show about 1.4 million distinct CDR3 sequences, roughly 60% seen once. The CDR3 consists of 17 residues. Germline-derived CDR1 and CDR2 are MGHRA and YSYEKL. Trimming at V came to 1 base and at J to 0 bases, leaving 6 bases not matched to a gene. The table lists this clonotype with a count of one. Antigen unknown. The sequence was collected from a man between 18 and 35 years old in good health. This chain links TRBV4-1 with TRBJ2-3; 8 nucleotides agree with TRBD2. Material for sequencing was blood. The CDR3 reads CASSQVTSGASTDTQYF. CDR3 nucleotide sequence: TGCGCCAGCAGCCAAGTCACTAGCGGAGCTAGCACAGATACGCAGTATTTT.